Below, 19 T cell receptor beta chains from the same sample are listed, as sequenced in a study of T cells in Graves' hyperthyroidism and ophthalmopathy. Authors of the study amplified TCR beta CDR3 regions from RNA transcripts. The HTBI primer set drove a first-round RT-PCR of the TCR CDR3. MiXCR, applied by TCRdb to the multiplex PCR reads, yields one record per CDR3 protein. The table records 700,000 to 950,000 distinct CDR3 sequences, 35% of them present only once. The sequenced material came from blood. These receptors all come from a woman between 40 and 55 years old with Graves' hyperthyroidism.

This clonotype has at least ten counts. This rearrangement joins TRBV12-3 or TRBV12-4 to TRBJ1-2; TRBD1 matches at 10 bases. The ends lost 7 bases at V and 3 bases at J; junction bases unmatched: 5. CDR3 length: 14 residues. CDR3 amino acids: CASTQTGGDYGYTF. Written as DNA, the CDR3 is TGTGCCAGCACCCAGACAGGGGGCGACTATGGCTACACCTTC.

This clonotype came up many times. The rearrangement uses TRBV10-1 and TRBJ1-1, with D tentatively TRBD1 (5 bases). This CDR3 contains 14 residues. Trimming stripped 3 bases from V and 1 base from J, with 9 bases between. Per germline, CDR1 WNHNN and CDR2 SYGVQD (reference sequence). The CDR3 nucleotides read TGCGCCAGCAGTGAAAGGACATCGAACACTGAAGCTTTCTTT. Translating it yields CASSERTSNTEAFF.

The chain combines TRBV12-3 or TRBV12-4 with TRBJ1-4, with 7 bases matching TRBD1. V shed 6 bases, J shed 6 bases, and the junction held 10 bases outside the gene matches. The CDR3 totals 15 residues. CDR3 region: CASSKNRGRDEKLFF. The CDR3 bases are TGTGCCAGCAGCAAAAACAGGGGAAGGGATGAAAAACTGTTTTTT.

This chain connects TRBV29-1 to TRBJ1-6; possibly TRBD1 for D (5 bases). V was clipped by 2 bases and J by 7 bases, with 21 bases between them. This CDR3 is 17 amino acids long. Per the germline V gene, CDR1 is SQVTM and CDR2 is ANQGSEA. The CDR3 DNA sequence: TGCAGCGTTGAAAGAGCGGGAGGGGTAGTCGAGAATTCACCCCTCCACTTT. The encoded protein is CSVERAGGVVENSPLHF.

CDR3 in amino acids: CASSLEGAGIGDGYTF. In nucleotides, the CDR3 is TGTGCCAGCAGCTTAGAAGGGGCGGGTATCGGGGATGGCTACACCTTC. This chain uses TRBV11-2 with TRBJ1-2, with a weak D call TRBD1 (5 bases). V shed 0 bases and J shed 6 bases, with 17 bases lying between them. CDR3 length equals 16 residues. Germline CDR1 SGHAT, CDR2 FQNNGV. The variable domain in full, completed from reference TRBV11-2 and TRBJ1-2, reads EAGVAQSPRYKIIEKRQSVAFWCNPISGHATLYWYQQILGQGPKLLIQFQNNGVVDDSQLPKDRFSAERLKGVDSTLKIQPAKLEDSAVYLCASSLEGAGIGDGYTFGSGTRLTVV.

The rearrangement joins TRBV7-9 to TRBJ1-4; D remains ambiguous. This CDR3 has 16 residues. Germline loops: CDR1 SEHNR, CDR2 FQNEAQ (reference sequence). The V end lost 1 base, the J end lost 0 bases, and 9 bases lay between the germline ends. CDR3 nucleotides: TGTGCCAGCAGCTTAGGGGTTCTGGCAACTAATGAAAAACTGTTTTTT. Translating gives CASSLGVLATNEKLFF.

The genes are TRBV7-6 and TRBJ2-3; D ambiguous. Germline V CDR1 and CDR2: SGHVS, FNYEAQ. This CDR3 region has 13 residues. Trimming took off 1 base at V and 5 bases at J, with 7 bases between the two ends. The CDR3 reads CASSLESRDTQYF. The CDR3, as DNA: TGTGCCAGCAGCTTAGAGTCCCGAGATACGCAGTATTTT.

The chain combines TRBV12-3 or TRBV12-4 with TRBJ1-1; TRBD1 agrees at 8 bases. The CDR3 runs 15 residues. J lost 7 bases, V lost 4 bases, and 11 bases had no gene match. The DNA for the CDR3 is TGTGCCAGCAGTTCAGGGGGCGCAGGGAAGAGTGAAGCTTTCTTT. As protein: CASSSGGAGKSEAFF.

This clonotype was recorded many times. The CDR3 bases are TGTGCCAGCAGGCCGGACAGCATCGTTTCACCCCTCCACTTT. This translates into CASRPDSIVSPLHF. J is TRBJ1-6 and V is TRBV2, with TRBD1 as a possible D gene (6 bases). Germline assignment: CDR1 SNHLY and CDR2 FYNNEI. The CDR3 is 14 amino acids. V lost 6 bases and J lost 9, with 15 bases in between. Variable domain in full (rest from reference TRBV2 and TRBJ1-6): EPEVTQTPSHQVTQMGQEVILRCVPISNHLYFYWYRQILGQKVEFLVSFYNNEISEKSEIFDDQFSVERPDGSNFTLKIRSTKLEDSAMYFCASRPDSIVSPLHFGNGTRLTVT.

V and J are TRBV12-3 or TRBV12-4 and TRBJ2-7; possibly TRBD2 for D (5 bases). The germline V and J ends were trimmed by 8 bases and 5 bases, with 13 bases remaining between them. The CDR3 contains 12 residues. The CDR3 loop is CASGSGVHEQYF. CDR3 nucleotide sequence: TGTGCCAGCGGGTCCGGGGTCCACGAGCAGTACTTC.

The rearrangement uses TRBV7-8 and TRBJ2-7, with D perhaps matching TRBD1 or TRBD2 (5 bases each). The CDR3 covers 13 residues. V was trimmed by 5 bases and J by 7 bases, leaving 15 bases between them. Germline V gene sequence: CDR1 SGHVS, CDR2 FQNEAQ. The CDR3 DNA reads TGTGCCAGCAGCCGGGACCTAACCGGGGAGCAGTACTTC. It is translated as CASSRDLTGEQYF.

Many counts were recorded for this clonotype. Here the CDR3 reads CASSLSRESQPQHF. The CDR3 nucleotides read TGTGCCAGCAGCTTAAGCAGGGAGAGTCAGCCCCAGCATTTT. The rearrangement joins TRBV7-2 to TRBJ1-5; TRBD1 might be the D (5 bases). Germline V gene sequence: CDR1 SGHTA, CDR2 FQGNSA. The CDR3 totals 14 residues. Trimming removed 2 bases from V and 6 bases from J, with 11 bases in between.

This clonotype appeared a single time. Possible read error: a much larger clone is one base away. The chain carries TRBV7-8 and TRBJ1-5, with no clear D. The CDR3 consists of 15 residues. The germline gives CDR1 SGHVS, CDR2 FQNEAQ. Trimming took 2 bases from V and 4 from J, leaving 12 bases between them. CDR3 nucleotide sequence: TGTGCCAGCAGCTTAAGTGTATGCTCGAATCAGCCCCAGCATTTT. Its translation is CASSLSVCSNQPQHF.

This clonotype was seen repeatedly, ten times or more. This chain links TRBV19 with TRBJ1-1; 8 bases line up with TRBD1. V was clipped by 10 bases and J by 2 bases; unmatched bases: 6. The CDR3 consists of 13 residues. Germline lookup yields CDR1 LNHDA and CDR2 SQIVND (reference sequence). The DNA for the CDR3 is TGTGCCACTATGACAGGGGTTAACACTGAAGCTTTCTTT. Translation gives CATMTGVNTEAFF.

The gene calls are TRBV15 and TRBJ1-1; D perhaps matches TRBD1 (5 bases). Germline V gene data show CDR1 as LNHNV and CDR2 as YYDKDF (reference sequence). V lost 3 bases to trimming and J lost 4 bases, with 12 bases between them. CDR3 size: 14 residues. CDR3 bases: TGTGCCACCAGCAGCGCGCGGGGGAGCACTGAAGCTTTCTTT. This sequence encodes CATSSARGSTEAFF.

The chain carries TRBV11-2 and TRBJ1-2; a weak D match, TRBD1 (5 bases). Trimming cost V 5 bases and J 4 bases, with 11 bases left between them. The CDR3 consists of 13 residues. Germline V lookup: CDR1 SGHAT, CDR2 FQNNGV. CDR3 bases: TGTGCCAGCAGCCAGGCGGGGACCTATGGCTACACCTTC. Protein: CASSQAGTYGYTF.

In its sample, this clonotype was seen once. This chain joins TRBV19 and TRBJ2-3; TRBD2 matches 9 bases. Germline assignment: CDR1 LNHDA and CDR2 SQIVND (reference sequence). The CDR3 runs 18 residues. The V segment lost 1 base and the J segment 4 bases; nucleotides outside the gene matches: 12. CDR3 in amino acids: CASSIVGISGSGSDTQYF. In DNA, the CDR3 is TGTGCCAGTAGTATAGTGGGAATTAGCGGGAGCGGTTCAGATACGCAGTATTTT.

This clonotype came up a few times. The rearrangement joins TRBV12-3 or TRBV12-4 to TRBJ2-7; D unresolved. Trimming shortened V by 8 bases and J by 7 bases, and 15 bases separated the two germline ends. The CDR3 runs to 12 residues. The CDR3 nucleotides are TGTGCCAGCGCCCCATGGGCCGGGGAGCAGTACTTC. Protein sequence: CASAPWAGEQYF.

The J gene is TRBJ1-2, the V gene TRBV18; tentatively, D is TRBD1 (6 bases). Germline CDR1 and CDR2: KGHSH and LQKENI. Trimming removed 3 bases from V and 3 bases from J, with 14 bases in between. This CDR3 is 15 amino acids long. The CDR3 loop is CASSPTGASDYGYTF. For the CDR3, the DNA is TGTGCCAGCTCACCCACGGGGGCGAGTGACTATGGCTACACCTTC. Full variable domain (missing parts from reference TRBV18 and TRBJ1-2): NAGVMQNPRHLVRRRGQEARLRCSPMKGHSHVYWYRQLPEEGLKFMVYLQKENIIDESGMPKERFSAEFPKEGPSILRIQQVVRGDSAAYFCASSPTGASDYGYTFGSGTRLTVV.